This T cell receptor (beta chain) derives from a study of cytomegalovirus exposure and HLA in healthy donors. Study findings and constraints: Cytomegalovirus association was listed for approximately 150 TCR beta chains.

CDR1 and CDR2 (germline): SGHRS, YFSETQ. The CDR3 has 16 residues. V trimming: 9 bases; J trimming: 0 bases; junction bases outside the gene matches: 14. With regard to this clone: Its antigen is not known.

The PCR contained 60 Vbeta and 13 Jbeta primers. Sequencing was performed with immunoSEQ multiplex PCR; in TCRdb, only in-frame clones are kept and a portion is missing. The sample lists 120,000 or so clones; around 76% were seen once. This sequence originates from a man in his thirties or forties in good health and CMV-seropositive. This chain links TRBV5-1 with TRBJ2-5; 7 positions agree with TRBD1. Source material: PBMCs. CDR3 DNA: TGCGCCACCCGCACAGGGGCAGATTTGAACCAAGAGACCCAGTACTTC. Its protein is CATRTGADLNQETQYF.